The T cell receptor beta chain described here comes from a study of identical twins. Germline V gives CDR1 DFQATT, CDR2 SNEGSKA (reference sequence). This CDR3 is built from 15 residues. The V segment lost 6 bases and the J segment 8 bases; nucleotides outside the gene matches: 12. Template switching, a step in the protocol, added a universal primer site, and cDNA carried unique molecular identifiers. TCRdb re-called the 5' RACE reads with MiXCR, one entry per CDR3 protein. The sample shows about 530,000 distinct CDR3 sequences, under 25% of them seen only once. With regard to this clonotype: Its antigen is unknown.

Regarding the study as a whole: Not following the same donors, the study drew its conclusions from cross-sectional statistical analysis.

This same sample was also part of a study on yellow fever vaccine responses in identical twins.

This chain connects TRBV20-1 to TRBJ2-2; TRBD2 aligns across 10 bases. The origin of this receptor is a young woman in good health. Sequenced input: CD4+ T cells sorted from blood. The CDR3 sequence: CSAQAGGTVEGELFF. CDR3 bases: TGCAGTGCCCAAGCGGGGGGGACGGTTGAAGGGGAGCTGTTTTTT.